These 25 T cell receptor beta chains originate from one sample sequenced in a study of CXCR3-negative and CXCR3-positive naive CD8 T cells. Through 5' RACE with UMI labels, the TRB cDNA libraries were prepared. Following a re-call of the 5' RACE reads, TCRdb has one entry per CDR3 protein and lacks DNA. In all, the sample yields around 140,000 distinct CDR3 sequences. The sample taken for sequencing was naive CXCR3- CD8+ T cells from blood. The subset here: CD45RO-CCR7+CD27+CD95- naive CD8+ T cells lacking CXCR3 (TNR3-). Receptors originate from a human donor in good health. Some clones in this sample may be carry-over from other donors' samples.

The rearrangement links TRBV30 to TRBJ1-2. The CDR3 sequence is 12 residues long. Germline lookup yields CDR1 GTSNPN and CDR2 SVGIG (reference sequence). The CDR3 here is CAWSVRPYGYTF.

The chain combines TRBV11-3 with TRBJ2-1. This CDR3 contains 17 residues. Germline CDR1 reads SGHNT; CDR2 reads YENEEA. The CDR3 sequence is CASSLGGGGSPYNEQFF.

The CDR3 protein is CASSSTGGPLSSYEQYF. V gene TRBV5-1 combines with J gene TRBJ2-7; without DNA, the TCRdb call of TRBD1 cannot be checked. The CDR3 has 17 amino acids. CDR1 and CDR2 from the germline V gene are SGHRS and YFSETQ.

The chain links TRBV28 to TRBJ2-5; TCRdb reports TRBD1, a call that lacks DNA to check it against. Germline lookup yields CDR1 MDHEN and CDR2 SYDVKM. This CDR3 has 16 amino acids. CDR3 loop: CASSFDGQGSGETQYF.

The J gene is TRBJ2-1, the V gene TRBV6-5; the D call of TRBD2 rests on TCRdb alone, since no DNA is present to check it. Germline V gene sequence: CDR1 MNHEY, CDR2 SVGAGI. The CDR3 is 15 residues long. The CDR3 here is CASSSGTSPYNEQFF.

The rearrangement uses TRBV10-3 and TRBJ2-2; TCRdb gives TRBD1 as the D gene, but with no DNA this cannot be confirmed. The CDR3 sequence is 17 residues long. The germline V gene encodes CDR1 ENHRY and CDR2 SYGVKD. This chain's CDR3 is CAIRTAGQGALSGELFF.

This CDR3 reads CASSLDLAGVTGELFF. V is TRBV5-5 and J is TRBJ2-2; the D gene TCRdb calls, TRBD1, cannot be checked with no DNA. This CDR3 comprises 16 residues. Germline CDR1 SGHKS, CDR2 YYEKEE (reference sequence).

The genes are TRBV3-1 and TRBJ1-1; checking the TCRdb D call of TRBD1 is not possible without DNA. Germline CDR1 and CDR2: LGHDT and YNNKEL (reference sequence). The CDR3 spans 17 residues. CDR3 sequence reads: CASSQRVPGRMNTEAFF.

The V and J genes are TRBV20-1 and TRBJ2-7; the D call from TCRdb, TRBD2, cannot be confirmed without DNA. Germline V lookup: CDR1 DFQATT, CDR2 SNEGSKA (reference sequence). This CDR3 comprises 16 residues. The CDR3 region is CSARDWAGTNSYEQYF.

The chain couples TRBV27 to TRBJ2-7; the D gene TCRdb calls, TRBD1, cannot be checked with no DNA. The CDR3 loop spans 15 amino acids. The germline gives CDR1 MNHEY, CDR2 SMNVEV (reference sequence). CDR3 residues: CASSLAQGALYEQYF.

This rearrangement joins TRBV5-4 to TRBJ2-4; TCRdb's D call, TRBD1, is unchecked because there is no DNA. The CDR3 covers 16 residues. CDR1 is SGHNT, CDR2 YYREEE, per germline (reference sequence). CDR3 amino acids: CASSPGLAWAKNIQYF.

The chain has TRBV29-1 and TRBJ2-7; the D call of TRBD1 rests on TCRdb alone, since no DNA is present to check it. Germline CDR1 and CDR2: SQVTM and ANQGSEA. The CDR3 extends over 17 amino acids. The CDR3 reads CSVAAPSGTGDPYEQYF.

The V call is TRBV29-1, the J call TRBJ1-2. The CDR3 has 11 amino acids. CDR1 is SQVTM, CDR2 ANQGSEA, per germline. This CDR3 reads CSAPVAGGYTF.

The chain combines TRBV7-9 with TRBJ2-7. The CDR3 spans 11 residues. CDR1 SEHNR and CDR2 FQNEAQ come from the germline V gene (reference sequence). This CDR3 is CASSFAYEQYF.

The V call is TRBV9, the J call TRBJ1-1. CDR3 length equals 15 residues. Germline-derived CDR1 and CDR2 are SGDLS and YYNGEE. CDR3 amino acids: CASSVGEGIATEAFF.

The gene calls are TRBV5-1 and TRBJ2-7. There are 12 residues in the CDR3. Germline V CDR1 and CDR2: SGHRS, YFSETQ. CDR3 sequence: CASSFGGNEQYF.

The chain combines TRBV7-9 with TRBJ2-7. This CDR3 is built from 13 residues. The germline V gene encodes CDR1 SEHNR and CDR2 FQNEAQ (reference sequence). The CDR3 sequence: CASSGDAAYEQYF.

V gene TRBV12-3 or TRBV12-4 combines with J gene TRBJ2-7; no DNA is available, so the TRBD1 call from TCRdb remains unchecked. CDR3 length: 14 residues. CDR3 protein: CVSSFGTNPYEQYF.

The V gene is TRBV29-1, the J gene TRBJ2-1. CDR3 length: 15 residues. The germline CDR1 and CDR2 sequences are SQVTM and ANQGSEA. The CDR3 sequence is CSVEEENKRYNEQFF.

The chain carries TRBV6-5 and TRBJ1-2; without DNA, the TCRdb call of TRBD1 cannot be checked. Germline loops: CDR1 MNHEY, CDR2 SVGAGI. This CDR3 region has 14 residues. CDR3: CASKIRVWSDGYTF.

CDR3: CASSNREAYYEQYF. The chain uses TRBV7-9 and TRBJ2-7; the D call of TRBD1 rests on TCRdb alone, since no DNA is present to check it. Germline V gene data show CDR1 as SEHNR and CDR2 as FQNEAQ (reference sequence). CDR3 length: 14 amino acids.

The J gene is TRBJ1-4, the V gene TRBV7-9; TCRdb's D gene call, TRBD1, goes unchecked for lack of DNA. The CDR3 sequence is 15 residues long. Germline values: CDR1 SEHNR, CDR2 FQNEAQ (reference sequence). This chain's CDR3 is CASSRTGGRNEKLFF. The whole variable domain, filled in from reference TRBV7-9 and TRBJ1-4, reads DTGVSQNPRHKITKRGQNVTFRCDPISEHNRLYWYRQTLGQGPEFLTYFQNEAQLEKSRLLSDRFSAERPKGSFSTLEIQRTEQGDSAMYLCASSRTGGRNEKLFFGSGTQLSVL.

V and J are TRBV4-1 and TRBJ2-3; there is no DNA to check the TCRdb D call of TRBD1. The germline CDR1 and CDR2 sequences are MGHRA and YSYEKL. This CDR3 is 15 amino acids long. CDR3 protein: CASSQDGTGTDTQYF.

Here the CDR3 reads CSARTGQGAGEQYF. This chain uses TRBV20-1 with TRBJ2-7; TCRdb lists TRBD1, though no DNA is available to test this call. This CDR3 spans 14 amino acids. Germline V CDR1 and CDR2: DFQATT, SNEGSKA (reference sequence).

This CDR3 is CASSLLIETQYF. V gene TRBV11-2 combines with J gene TRBJ2-5. CDR1 and CDR2 from the germline V gene are SGHAT and FQNNGV. CDR3 length: 12 amino acids. Full variable domain (rest looked up from reference TRBV11-2 and TRBJ2-5): EAGVAQSPRYKIIEKRQSVAFWCNPISGHATLYWYQQILGQGPKLLIQFQNNGVVDDSQLPKDRFSAERLKGVDSTLKIQPAKLEDSAVYLCASSLLIETQYFGPGTRLLVL.